The rows below give T cell receptor beta chains drawn from one sample of a study of blood T cells in healthy people across ages. TCRdb used MiXCR to reprocess the 5' RACE reads, holding one entry per CDR3 protein. The sample holds about 830,000 distinct CDR3 sequences, about three fifths seen once. Sample: blood. These receptors were collected from a man aged 25 to 40 in good health. The CDR3 runs from the conserved cysteine through the conserved F or W. D genes are given only for firm matches. Rows give clone size only sometimes, using once, few, many, or a class for an expanded clone.

NA NA TRBJ2-1 TRBV21-1 TGTGCCAGCAAGGGGGTAGCGGACAATGAGCAGTTCTTC CASKGVADNEQFF
few TRBD1 TRBJ2-7 TRBV28 TGTGCCAGCAGTTTAAGAGGACAGGGCGGCGAGCAGTACTTC CASSLRGQGGEQYF
NA NA TRBJ2-1 TRBV14 TGTGCCAGCAGCCTCGTGTCTGTCCACAATGAGCAGTTCTTC CASSLVSVHNEQFF
few TRBD1 TRBJ2-4 TRBV5-1 TGCGCCAGCAGCTCGGGACAGAGCTCTAACATTCAGTACTTC CASSSGQSSNIQYF
NA TRBD1 TRBJ1-1 TRBV18 TGTGCCAGCTCACCACCGGCGAGGGGGCCTGAAGCTTTCTTT CASSPPARGPEAFF
NA NA TRBJ2-6 TRBV25-1 TGTGCCAGCACTGACTACCGAGGGGGTACGGGGGCCAACGTCCTGACTTTC CASTDYRGGTGANVLTF
NA NA TRBJ2-7 TRBV20-1 TGCAGTGCTAGATATTTGGGGACCCTAAGACCCGAGCAGTACTTC CSARYLGTLRPEQYF
NA TRBD1 TRBJ2-7 TRBV4-3 TGCGCCAGCAGCCATCACTGGGACAGGGAGCCTGATTACCCCTACGAGCAGTACTTC CASSHHWDREPDYPYEQYF
NA TRBD1 TRBJ2-5 TRBV7-8 TGTGCCAGCAGCTTAGCCGGGACAGGGGGCGTGGAGACCCAGTACTTC CASSLAGTGGVETQYF
NA TRBD2 TRBJ2-7 TRBV2 TGTGCCAGCAGGCGAACGGCGGGGGCCTACGAGCAGTACTTC CASRRTAGAYEQYF
once NA TRBJ2-3 TRBV30 TGTGCCTGGAGTGTACGAGGAAGCACAGATACGCAGTATTTT CAWSVRGSTDTQYF
NA TRBD2 TRBJ2-3 TRBV4-3 TGCGCCAGCAGCCAAGATAGGAGACTAGCGGGAGAAGGGCCATATACGCAGTATTTT CASSQDRRLAGEGPYTQYF
once NA TRBJ2-1 TRBV30 TGTGCCTGGTCTGCAGGGGGGTCCAACAATGAGCAGTTCTTC CAWSAGGSNNEQFF
NA NA TRBJ2-7 TRBV28 TGTGCCAGCAGTAGTTTCCTAGCGTACTACGAGCAGTACTTC CASSSFLAYYEQYF
NA NA TRBJ1-2 TRBV9 TGTGCCAGCAGCGTAGCAGGGACCGCCTATGGCTACACCTTC CASSVAGTAYGYTF
NA TRBD1 TRBJ2-4 TRBV19 TGTGCCAGTAGTCCGGGACAGGGGCGCATAAACATTCAGTACTTC CASSPGQGRINIQYF
many NA TRBJ2-6 TRBV20-1 TGCAGTGCTAGAGATTCTGGGGCCAACGTCCTGACTTTC CSARDSGANVLTF
NA TRBD2 TRBJ2-5 TRBV12-3/TRBV12-4 TGTGCCAGCCGTCTCGCTAGCGGGCTTCAAGAGACCCAGTACTTC CASRLASGLQETQYF
NA NA TRBJ1-1 TRBV7-9 TGTGCCAGCAGCTTAGATTGGGGGAACACTGAAGCTTTCTTT CASSLDWGNTEAFF
few NA TRBJ2-7 TRBV6-2/TRBV6-3 TGTGCCAGCGGACGGGAGCAAGGCGAGCAGTACTTC CASGREQGEQYF
many NA TRBJ1-2 TRBV12-3/TRBV12-4 TGTGCCAGCAGCCCCAGCACAGGGATGTATGGCTACACCTTC CASSPSTGMYGYTF
NA NA TRBJ1-4 TRBV2 TGTGCCAGCAGCGCAAACGGCGCAACTAATGAAAAACTGTTTTTT CASSANGATNEKLFF
few TRBD1 TRBJ1-6 TRBV6-2/TRBV6-3 TGTGCCAGCAGCCGAGGGACAGGCCAATCACCCCTCCACTTT CASSRGTGQSPLHF
NA TRBD1 TRBJ2-7 TRBV28 TGTGCCAGCAGTTTGACCCACTATCCGGGACAGACCTACGAGCAGTACTTC CASSLTHYPGQTYEQYF
few NA TRBJ2-3 TRBV20-1 TGCAGTGCTAGGGCAGGGTCAGCTGATACGCAGTATTTT CSARAGSADTQYF
NA NA TRBJ1-1 TRBV29-1 TGCAGCGCTAACGTATGGGGAAGCACTGAAGCTTTCTTT CSANVWGSTEAFF
NA TRBD1 TRBJ2-7 TRBV25-1 TGTGCCAGCAGTGACCCCACCGGGACAGGGGCCTACGAGCAGTACTTC CASSDPTGTGAYEQYF
few NA TRBJ1-4 TRBV5-1 TGCGCCAGCAGCTTGGGGACAGAGAATGAAAAACTGTTTTTT CASSLGTENEKLFF
NA NA TRBJ1-2 TRBV21-1 TGTGCCAGCAGCCAAGCACGCTATGGCTACACCTTC CASSQARYGYTF
NA TRBD1 TRBJ2-5 TRBV6-1 TGTGCCAGCAGAGGGACAGAGTTCCAAGAGACCCAGTACTTC CASRGTEFQETQYF
NA NA TRBJ2-7 TRBV21-1 TGTGCCAGCAGCAAAAGCCCCTTGGTAGTAGTGGCCTACGAGCAGTACTTC CASSKSPLVVVAYEQYF
NA NA TRBJ2-7 TRBV20-1 TGCAGTGCTAGACTTGACTACCCCAAAAGCTACGAGCAGTACTTC CSARLDYPKSYEQYF
NA NA TRBJ1-2 TRBV9 TGTGCCAGCAGCGCCGACAGCTTTGGCTACACCTTC CASSADSFGYTF
NA NA TRBJ2-2 TRBV6-5 TGTGCCAGCAGCCCAACTGAAGTCGGGGAGCTGTTTTTT CASSPTEVGELFF
NA TRBD1 TRBJ2-5 TRBV15 TGTGCCACCAGCAGGGGCATCAGGACAGGAGAAGTAGAGACCCAGTACTTC CATSRGIRTGEVETQYF
NA NA TRBJ2-7 TRBV29-1 TGCAGCGTTTCGGACGGGGACTACGAGCAGTACTTC CSVSDGDYEQYF
NA NA TRBJ1-2 TRBV25-1 TGTGCCAGCAGCACGAGGATATCTAGTGGCTACACCTTC CASSTRISSGYTF